This TCR beta chain was sequenced in a study of OX40 agonist ivuxolimab in advanced cancers. Broader study findings: CD4+ and CD8+ blood T cells expanded clonally by week 6 at 0.1 to 3.0 mg/kg.

Patients with autoimmune history or systemic immunosuppression were excluded. CDR3 length: 15 amino acids. Germline V gene lookup returns CDR1 MNHEY and CDR2 SMNVEV (reference sequence). Data came from immunoSEQ multiplex PCR; TCRdb stores just in-frame clones and leaves some out. The sample has under 35,000 clones, 92% seen once; the top ten hold about 33%. With regard to this clone: As yet, its antigen is unknown. At one end, the junction sequence differs from germline, possibly due to a read error.

The receptor was derived from an adult with an advanced solid tumor such as melanoma, head and neck, liver or kidney cancer. The sample here was CD4+ or CD8+ T cells sorted from blood, taken in a trial of the OX40 agonist ivuxolimab. This chain links TRBV27 with TRBJ1-4, with 7 bases identical to TRBD1. The CDR3 region is CASRFTGALNEKLFF. CDR3 DNA sequence: TGTGCCAGCCGTTTCACAGGGGCCTTAAATGAAAAACTGTTTTTT.